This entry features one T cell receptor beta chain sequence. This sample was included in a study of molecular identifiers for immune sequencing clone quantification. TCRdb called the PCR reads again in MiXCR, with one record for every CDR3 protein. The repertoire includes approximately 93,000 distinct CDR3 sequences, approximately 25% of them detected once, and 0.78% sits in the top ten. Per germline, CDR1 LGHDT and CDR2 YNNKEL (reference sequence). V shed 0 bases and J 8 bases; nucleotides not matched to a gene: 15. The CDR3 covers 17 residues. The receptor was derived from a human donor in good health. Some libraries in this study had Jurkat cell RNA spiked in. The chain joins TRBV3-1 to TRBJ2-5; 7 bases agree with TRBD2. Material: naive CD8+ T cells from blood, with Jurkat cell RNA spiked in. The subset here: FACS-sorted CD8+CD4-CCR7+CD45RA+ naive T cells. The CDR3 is CASSQERAAGSKRTQYF. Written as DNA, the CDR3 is TGTGCCAGCAGCCAAGAGCGGGCAGCGGGGAGCAAGAGAACCCAGTACTTC.